A single T cell receptor beta chain is shown here with its context. The target antigen is unknown. The source of the sample is a study of T cell responses to AZD1222 COVID-19 vaccine. Whole-study findings and limits: Reportedly, nearly half of unique spike TCRs recognized epitopes outside B.1.351/B.1.1.7 mutations. Repertoires were obtained only post-peak T cell response.

Sequenced by immunoSEQ multiplex PCR; TCRdb stores in-frame clones only, minus some. The sample lists about 91,000 clones; 88% were seen once. V was trimmed by 1 base and J by 2 bases, leaving 3 bases between them. Germline V gives CDR1 SGHRS, CDR2 YFSETQ. The CDR3 consists of 13 residues. The chain is built from TRBV5-1 and TRBJ2-2; D not certain. This TCR was sampled from an adult in good health. Sequenced material: peripheral blood, taken on day 0 of AZD1222 vaccination. The CDR3 sequence is CASSLPNTGELFF. In nucleotides, the CDR3 is TGCGCCAGCAGCTTGCCCAACACCGGGGAGCTGTTTTTT.